Below are 8 T cell receptor beta chains sequenced from a single sample in a study of cytomegalovirus exposure and HLA in healthy donors. The PCR had 60 Vbeta and 13 Jbeta primers. The method was immunoSEQ multiplex PCR; TCRdb's version includes in-frame clones alone and lacks a portion of them. The top ten hold around 2.1% of the sample, which has 280,000 or so clones, approximately 90% seen once. Input material: PBMCs. The receptor source for this set is a young woman in good health and CMV-seronegative.

This chain uses TRBV5-6 with TRBJ2-7; TRBD1 matches at 9 bases. CDR1 SGHDT and CDR2 YYEEEE come from the germline V gene. CDR3 length: 12 residues. V lost 0 bases, J lost 10 bases, and 2 bases stayed unmatched. CDR3 sequence reads: CASSLGQGDQYF. CDR3 sequence (DNA): TGTGCCAGCAGCTTGGGACAGGGGGACCAGTACTTC.

As for this clone: The identical CDR3 is also encoded by other nucleotide sequences in the sample. The V call is TRBV27, the J call TRBJ2-1, with D tentatively TRBD2 (6 bases). The CDR3 consists of 15 residues. V was pared by 1 base and J by 2 bases, with 9 bases between. Germline V CDR1 and CDR2: MNHEY, SMNVEV (reference sequence). Here the CDR3 reads CASSLWGEAYNEQFF. The CDR3 bases are TGTGCCAGCAGTTTATGGGGGGAGGCCTACAATGAGCAGTTCTTC.

This chain connects TRBV27 to TRBJ1-2; TRBD1 matches at 7 bases. The V segment lost 3 bases and the J segment 3 bases; nucleotides outside the gene matches: 10. The CDR3 loop spans 16 amino acids. The germline gives CDR1 MNHEY, CDR2 SMNVEV (reference sequence). CDR3: CASSFSGTEVHYGYTF. The DNA of the CDR3 is TGTGCCAGCAGTTTTTCCGGGACAGAAGTTCACTATGGCTACACCTTC.

The CDR3 loop is CASSYLGFSYEQYF. In DNA form, the CDR3 reads TGTGCCAGCAGTTACCTGGGCTTCTCCTACGAGCAGTACTTC. This sequence joins TRBV6-5 and TRBJ2-7; D unresolved. V was clipped by 2 bases and J by 0 bases, with 8 bases between them. Germline assignment: CDR1 MNHEY and CDR2 SVGAGI. This CDR3 comprises 14 residues.

V usage is TRBV7-6 and J usage is TRBJ1-3; no clear D. This CDR3 region has 14 residues. V dropped 5 bases and J dropped 0 bases, with 8 bases sitting between them. The germline CDR1 and CDR2 sequences are SGHVS and FNYEAQ. The CDR3 loop reads CASSPRSSGNTIYF. The CDR3 DNA reads as TGTGCCAGCAGCCCCAGAAGCTCTGGAAACACCATATATTTT.

The chain uses TRBV19 and TRBJ1-1; 8 bases are shared with TRBD1. The V segment lost 4 bases and the J segment 6 bases; nucleotides outside the gene matches: 7. Germline CDR1 LNHDA, CDR2 SQIVND (reference sequence). There are 14 residues in the CDR3. The CDR3 DNA follows: TGTGCCAGTAGTACGCAGGGGGCCGGAGCTGAAGCTTTCTTT. This gives the protein CASSTQGAGAEAFF. The full variable domain, with the rest looked up from reference TRBV19 and TRBJ1-1, is DGGITQSPKYLFRKEGQNVTLSCEQNLNHDAMYWYRQDPGQGLRLIYYSQIVNDFQKGDIAEGYSVSREKKESFPLTVTSAQKNPTAFYLCASSTQGAGAEAFFGQGTRLTVV.

The chain combines TRBV7-8 with TRBJ1-2; maybe TRBD1 (6 bases). Per the germline V gene, CDR1 is SGHVS and CDR2 is FQNEAQ. Deletions cut 0 bases from V and 2 bases from J, with 19 bases between. CDR3 size: 18 residues. This chain's CDR3 is CASSLAEVAGRGNYGYTF. The CDR3 DNA reads as TGTGCCAGCAGCTTAGCTGAGGTAGCAGGGAGGGGGAACTATGGCTACACCTTC.

V gene TRBV25-1 combines with J gene TRBJ1-3, with a tentative D call TRBD1 (5 bases). Germline CDR1 is MGHDK and CDR2 is SYGVNS. The ends were cut back, 3 bases at V and 4 bases at J, with 13 bases in the middle. This CDR3 has 15 amino acids. The CDR3 bases are TGTGCCAGCAGTGACAGGGTTGTGGAAGGAAACACCATATATTTT. This codes for CASSDRVVEGNTIYF. Complete variable domain (other parts from reference TRBV25-1 and TRBJ1-3): EADIYQTPRYLVIGTGKKITLECSQTMGHDKMYWYQQDPGMELHLIHYSYGVNSTEKGDLSSESTVSRIRTEHFPLTLESARPSHTSQYLCASSDRVVEGNTIYFGEGSWLTVV.